These 10 T cell receptor beta chains originate from one sample sequenced in a study of T cell changes during pregnancy in multiple sclerosis. This table comes from immunoSEQ multiplex PCR, and its TCRdb copy is limited to in-frame clones, with some not included. This table has some 31,000 clones, 70% to 90% appearing once. The specimen comprised CD8+ T cells from peripheral blood mononuclear cells, sampled in the second trimester of pregnancy. These receptors were taken from a female donor with multiple sclerosis, enrolled in a pregnancy study.

This clone was counted between two and nine times. The gene calls are TRBV28 and TRBJ2-1, with 9 bases lining up with TRBD2. V lost 1 base to trimming and J lost 5 bases; unmatched junction nucleotides: 21. Germline-derived CDR1 and CDR2 are MDHEN and SYDVKM. The length of the CDR3 is 21 residues. The CDR3 sequence is CASSLYPGGLALPRPNNEQFF. In nucleotides, the CDR3 is TGTGCCAGCAGTTTATATCCCGGGGGACTAGCTCTCCCTCGACCAAACAATGAGCAGTTCTTC.

The chain carries TRBV18 and TRBJ2-6, with a weak D call TRBD2 (6 bases). Germline V gene data show CDR1 as KGHSH and CDR2 as LQKENI. V shed 2 bases and J shed 3 bases, with 14 bases lying between them. The CDR3 spans 17 residues. The CDR3, as DNA: TGTGCCAGCTCACCAGGAGGGGTCGGTGTTGGGGCCAACGTCCTGACTTTC. Its translation is CASSPGGVGVGANVLTF.

J is TRBJ2-7 and V is TRBV7-6, with D tentatively TRBD2 (6 bases). V lost 5 bases and J lost 6, with 20 bases in between. CDR3 length: 15 residues. Germline lookup yields CDR1 SGHVS and CDR2 FNYEAQ. In DNA form, the CDR3 reads TGTGCCAGCAGCCTGCACGCGGACTATTCGGTCGAGCAGTACTTC. Its protein is CASSLHADYSVEQYF.

The chain recombines TRBV28 with TRBJ2-7; a weak D match, TRBD1 (6 bases). With 3 bases removed from V and 2 bases from J, the gap between germline ends came to 11 bases. Germline CDR1 is MDHEN and CDR2 is SYDVKM. There are 14 residues in the CDR3. The CDR3: CASSFQGLTYEQYF. CDR3 in DNA: TGTGCCAGCAGTTTTCAGGGGCTCACCTACGAGCAGTACTTC.

The rearrangement links TRBV13 to TRBJ2-1, with 11 bases that match TRBD2. The CDR3 has 15 residues. CDR1 is PRHDT, CDR2 FYEKMQ, per germline (reference sequence). V lost 5 bases to trimming and J lost 8 bases; unmatched junction nucleotides: 8. The CDR3: CASSPRLAGRDEQFF. In DNA, the CDR3 is TGTGCCAGCAGCCCCCGACTAGCGGGAAGGGATGAGCAGTTCTTC.

This sequence joins TRBV4-1 and TRBJ2-1, with TRBD2 matching 8 bases. Germline CDR1 is MGHRA and CDR2 is YSYEKL. V dropped 3 bases and J dropped 9; count of bases not matched to a gene: 7. This CDR3 spans 14 amino acids. The CDR3 DNA sequence: TGCGCCAGCAGCCAGACTAGCGTTGGGGGTGAGCAGTTCTTC. Translation gives CASSQTSVGGEQFF.

The gene calls are TRBV28 and TRBJ2-7; TRBD1 agrees at 10 bases. Per germline, CDR1 MDHEN and CDR2 SYDVKM. CDR3 length equals 18 residues. J gave up 4 bases and V 4 bases, and 16 bases lay outside the gene matches. CDR3 sequence reads: CASSSLTTIRTGGYEQYF. The CDR3 nucleotides read TGTGCCAGCAGTTCCTTAACTACGATCCGGACAGGGGGATACGAGCAGTACTTC.

V gene TRBV2 combines with J gene TRBJ1-2; 8 bases agree with TRBD1. V shed 4 bases, J shed 5 bases, and the junction held 9 bases outside the gene matches. CDR1 is SNHLY and CDR2 is FYNNEI in the germline V gene. This CDR3 is 15 amino acids long. The chain's CDR3 is CASSGVRGRRYGYTF. Written as DNA, the CDR3 is TGTGCCAGCAGTGGAGTCAGGGGGCGTAGGTATGGCTACACCTTC.

The V and J genes are TRBV4-2 and TRBJ1-5, with D unresolved. The CDR3 totals 13 residues. The ends were cut back, 5 bases at V and 2 bases at J, with 7 bases in the middle. The germline V gene has CDR1 LGHNA and CDR2 YNFKEQ. The CDR3 coding sequence is TGTGCCAGCAGCATAACGGGCAATCAGCCCCAGCATTTT. As protein: CASSITGNQPQHF.

About this clone: This may be a read error: a much more frequent sequence differs by one nucleotide. J is TRBJ2-3 and V is TRBV6-4; 10 bases fit TRBD2. This CDR3 region has 15 residues. Unmatched junction bases numbered 4, after V lost 4 bases and J lost 3 bases. CDR1 MRHNA and CDR2 SNTAGT come from the germline V gene. The CDR3 DNA reads as TGTGCCAGCAGTGCCGGGACTAGCGAAACAGATACGCAGTATTTT. Its protein is CASSAGTSETDTQYF.